Given below is one TCR beta chain in context. The entry originates in a study of blood T cell repertoires in COVID-19. Across the whole study: PBMCs, B-cell-depleted T cells, or T cells provided the cDNA or gDNA that made up the material.

Each participant's cohort was designated according to participant-reported clinical history. Two negative PCRs, clearance, or symptom resolution had been documented for recovered Cohort 3 donors. The assay was immunoSEQ multiplex PCR, and TCRdb's table has in-frame clones only and misses some. The sample yields 130,000 to 150,000 clones, about four fifths seen once. The germline CDR1 and CDR2 sequences are SGHDT and YYEEEE. The CDR3 has 16 residues. The V gene end was trimmed by 0 bases and the J gene end by 1 base; junction bases not matched to a gene: 6. The origin of this receptor is a man in his fifties or sixties who had recovered from COVID-19. The chain combines TRBV5-6 with TRBJ2-5; 7 nucleotides match TRBD2. Sequencing was carried out using PBMCs or T cells enriched from blood (not recorded which). CDR3 nucleotide sequence: TGTGCCAGCAGCTTGGGGTCGGGGGGATTCCAAGAGACCCAGTACTTC. Translating it yields CASSLGSGGFQETQYF.